This TCR beta chain was identified in a study of blood T cell repertoires in COVID-19. The data were produced by immunoSEQ multiplex PCR, yet TCRdb's version contains in-frame clones alone and is incomplete. The data show approximately 180,000 clones, about 78% seen once. Sequencing used PBMCs or T cells enriched from blood (not recorded which). The clonotype originates from a woman aged 45 to 65 who had recovered from COVID-19.

The CDR3 reads CASSRTGSYEQYF. CDR3 coding DNA: TGTGCCAGCTCAAGAACAGGGTCGTACGAGCAGTACTTC. V and J are TRBV18 and TRBJ2-7; weak D call: TRBD1 (6 bases). CDR1 is KGHSH, CDR2 LQKENI, per germline. This CDR3 has 13 amino acids. The V gene lost 5 bases and the J gene lost 4 bases, with 12 bases spanning the gap.